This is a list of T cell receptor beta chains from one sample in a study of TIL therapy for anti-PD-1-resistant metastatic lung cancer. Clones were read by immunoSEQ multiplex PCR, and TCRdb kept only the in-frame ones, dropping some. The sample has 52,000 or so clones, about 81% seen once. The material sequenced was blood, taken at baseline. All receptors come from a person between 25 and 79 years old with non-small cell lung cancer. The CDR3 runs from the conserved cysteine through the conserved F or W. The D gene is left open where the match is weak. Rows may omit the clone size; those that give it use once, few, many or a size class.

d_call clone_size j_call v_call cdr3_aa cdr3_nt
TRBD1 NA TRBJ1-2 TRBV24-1 CATSDSGGYYGYTF TGTGCCACCAGTGACTCAGGGGGCTACTATGGCTACACCTTC
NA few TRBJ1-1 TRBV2 CARSRPYNTEAFF TGTGCCAGGTCCCGACCCTATAACACTGAAGCTTTCTTT
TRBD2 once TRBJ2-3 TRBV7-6 CASSPGLAGRTDTQYF TGTGCCAGCAGCCCGGGACTAGCGGGCCGCACAGATACGCAGTATTTT
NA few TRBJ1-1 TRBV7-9 CASSLVEAPTEAFF TGTGCCAGCAGCTTAGTAGAGGCTCCCACTGAAGCTTTCTTT
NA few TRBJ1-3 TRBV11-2 CASSFGANTIYF TGTGCCAGCAGCTTCGGGGCTAACACCATATATTTT
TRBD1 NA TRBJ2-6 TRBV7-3 CASSSGQKGANVLTF TGTGCCAGCAGCTCGGGACAGAAAGGGGCCAACGTCCTGACTTTC
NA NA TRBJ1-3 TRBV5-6 CASSLGRGLRSGNTIYF TGTGCCAGCAGCTTGGGACGGGGGCTCCGCTCTGGAAACACCATATATTTT
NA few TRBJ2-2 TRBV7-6 CASSFGQANTGELFF TGTGCCAGCAGCTTCGGGCAGGCTAACACCGGGGAGCTGTTTTTT
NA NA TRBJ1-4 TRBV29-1 CSVPQGTNEKLFF TGCAGCGTTCCCCAGGGGACTAATGAAAAACTGTTTTTT
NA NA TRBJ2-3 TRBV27 CASSFQGSFTDTQYF TGTGCCAGCAGTTTTCAAGGCTCCTTCACAGATACGCAGTATTTT
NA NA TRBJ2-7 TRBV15 CATSRDLTPNEQYF TGTGCCACCAGCAGAGATTTAACCCCGAACGAGCAGTACTTC
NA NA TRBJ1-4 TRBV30 CAWSVLQVPNEKLFF TGTGCCTGGAGTGTCCTACAGGTTCCTAATGAAAAACTGTTTTTT
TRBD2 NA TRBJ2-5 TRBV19 CASSTWTSGTQETQYF TGTGCCAGTAGTACCTGGACTAGCGGGACCCAAGAGACCCAGTACTTC
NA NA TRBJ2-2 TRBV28 CASSLAGLNTGELFF TGTGCCAGCAGTTTAGCGGGATTGAACACCGGGGAGCTGTTTTTT
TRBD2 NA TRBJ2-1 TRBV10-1 CASSERTSGYNEQFF TGCGCCAGCAGTGAGAGGACTAGCGGCTACAATGAGCAGTTCTTC
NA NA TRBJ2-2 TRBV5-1 CASSPEAGRDTGELFF TGCGCCAGCAGCCCGGAGGCAGGACGGGACACCGGGGAGCTGTTTTTT
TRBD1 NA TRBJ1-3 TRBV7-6 CASSFLRDSGNTIYF TGTGCCAGCAGTTTCCTCCGGGACAGTGGAAACACCATATATTTT
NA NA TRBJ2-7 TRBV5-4 CASSLQGLHEQYF TGTGCCAGCAGCTTGCAGGGATTGCACGAGCAGTACTTC
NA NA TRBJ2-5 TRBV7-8 CASSSRDTSLETQYF TGTGCCAGCAGCTCCCGGGACACATCGTTGGAGACCCAGTACTTC
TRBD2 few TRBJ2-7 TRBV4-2 CASSPSGTSYEQYF TGTGCCAGCAGCCCTAGCGGGACCTCCTACGAGCAGTACTTC
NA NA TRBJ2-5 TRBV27 CASSPSMGPGAGETQYF TGTGCCAGCAGTCCCTCCATGGGACCCGGGGCGGGAGAGACCCAGTACTTC
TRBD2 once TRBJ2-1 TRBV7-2 CASSRTSGNYNEQFF TGTGCCAGCAGCAGGACTAGCGGGAACTACAATGAGCAGTTCTTC
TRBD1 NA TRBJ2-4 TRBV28 CASSLGQGDIQYF TGTGCCAGCAGTTTAGGGCAGGGGGACATTCAGTACTTC
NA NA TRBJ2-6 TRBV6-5 CASSPRVTGANVLTF TGTGCCAGCAGTCCAAGGGTGACTGGGGCCAACGTCCTGACTTTC
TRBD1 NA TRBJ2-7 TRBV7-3 CASSPRQGANEQYF TGTGCCAGCAGCCCGCGACAGGGGGCCAACGAGCAGTACTTC
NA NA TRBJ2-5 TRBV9 CASSVYGTQETQYF TGTGCCAGCAGCGTATATGGGACCCAAGAGACCCAGTACTTC
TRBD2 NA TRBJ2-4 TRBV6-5 CASSPSTSGKNIQYF TGTGCCAGCAGTCCTTCCACTAGCGGCAAAAACATTCAGTACTTC
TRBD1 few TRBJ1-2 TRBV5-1 CASSLGQGSVYGYTF TGCGCCAGCAGCCTCGGACAGGGGAGCGTCTATGGCTACACCTTC
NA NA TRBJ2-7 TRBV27 CASSLFIPGPYYEQYF TGTGCCAGCAGTTTATTCATTCCGGGCCCTTACTACGAGCAGTACTTC
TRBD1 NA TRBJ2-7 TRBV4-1 CASSLTGNTYEQYF TGCGCCAGCAGCCTGACAGGGAATACCTACGAGCAGTACTTC
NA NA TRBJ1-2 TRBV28 CASSSSPGGTGYTF TGTGCCAGCAGTTCCTCGCCTGGGGGTACGGGCTACACCTTC
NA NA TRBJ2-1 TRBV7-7 CASSLIQGSYNEQFF TGTGCCAGCAGCTTAATACAAGGTTCCTACAATGAGCAGTTCTTC
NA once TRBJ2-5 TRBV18 CASSPQGGNQETQYF TGTGCCAGCTCACCACAGGGGGGGAACCAAGAGACCCAGTACTTC
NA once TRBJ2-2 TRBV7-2 CASSPQGRTGELFF TGTGCCAGCAGCCCTCAGGGGAGAACCGGGGAGCTGTTTTTT
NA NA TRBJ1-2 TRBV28 CASSLGVRWGYTF TGTGCCAGCAGTTTAGGGGTTAGGTGGGGCTACACCTTC
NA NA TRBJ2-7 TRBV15 CATSRDLGGYEQYF TGTGCCACCAGCAGAGACCTCGGCGGCTACGAGCAGTACTTC
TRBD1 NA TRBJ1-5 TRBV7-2 CASTRPPGTGNDQPQHF TGTGCCAGCACCCGCCCCCCCGGGACAGGGAACGATCAGCCCCAGCATTTT
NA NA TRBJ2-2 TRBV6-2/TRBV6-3 CASSRAGNTGELFF TGTGCCAGCAGTCGTGCCGGGAACACCGGGGAGCTGTTTTTT
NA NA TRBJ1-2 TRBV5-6 CASSFGGRRFYGYTF TGTGCCAGCAGCTTTGGGGGGCGCCGCTTCTATGGCTACACCTTC
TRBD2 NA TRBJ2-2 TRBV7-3 CASSTKSGLAGGDTGELFF TGTGCCAGCAGCACAAAATCGGGACTAGCGGGAGGAGACACCGGGGAGCTGTTTTTT
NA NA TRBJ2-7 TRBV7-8 CASSLGGGRGEQYF TGTGCCAGCAGCTTAGGAGGAGGCAGGGGTGAGCAGTACTTC
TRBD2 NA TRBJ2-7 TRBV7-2 CASSLDISGRTYEQYF TGTGCCAGCAGCTTAGATATTAGCGGGAGGACCTACGAGCAGTACTTC
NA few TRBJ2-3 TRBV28 CASSSTGDRVNTQYF TGTGCCAGCAGTTCCACGGGAGATCGGGTAAATACGCAGTATTTT
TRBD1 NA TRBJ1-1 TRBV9 CASSPRTGLNTEAFF TGTGCCAGCAGCCCCCGGACAGGATTGAACACTGAAGCTTTCTTT
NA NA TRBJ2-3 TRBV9 CASSVGSTQYF TGTGCCAGCAGCGTAGGGTCTACGCAGTATTTT
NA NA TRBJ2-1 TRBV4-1 CASSLKSRQYNEQFF TGCGCCAGCAGCCTTAAAAGCAGGCAGTACAATGAGCAGTTCTTC
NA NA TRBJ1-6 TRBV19 CASSHGAGSYNSPLHF TGTGCCAGCAGTCACGGGGCGGGCTCCTATAATTCACCCCTCCACTTT
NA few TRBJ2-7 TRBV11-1 CASSLGWGNSYEQYF TGTGCCAGCAGCTTAGGTTGGGGCAACTCCTACGAGCAGTACTTC
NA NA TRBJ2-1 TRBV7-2 CASSSNGQSYNEQFF TGTGCCAGCAGCTCCAACGGACAGTCATACAATGAGCAGTTCTTC
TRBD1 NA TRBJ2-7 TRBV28 CASSPGQSSEQYF TGTGCCAGCAGTCCGGGACAGAGTTCGGAGCAGTACTTC
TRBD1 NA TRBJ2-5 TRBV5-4 CASSGTGDEETQYF TGTGCCAGCAGCGGGACAGGGGACGAAGAGACCCAGTACTTC
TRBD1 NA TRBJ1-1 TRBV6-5 CASSYGTGVNTEAFF TGTGCCAGCAGTTACGGGACAGGGGTGAACACTGAAGCTTTCTTT
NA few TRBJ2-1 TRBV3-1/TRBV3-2 CASSQEGHPRKQFF TGTGCCAGCAGCCAAGAGGGACACCCTAGGAAGCAGTTCTTC
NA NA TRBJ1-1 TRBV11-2 CASSLGWGGTEAFF TGTGCCAGCAGCTTAGGATGGGGAGGGACTGAAGCTTTCTTT
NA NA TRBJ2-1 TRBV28 CASSTTGTRFYNEQFF TGTGCCAGCAGTACCACCGGGACCAGATTCTACAATGAGCAGTTCTTC
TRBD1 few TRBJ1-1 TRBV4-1 CASSHLTGGNTEAFF TGCGCCAGCAGCCATCTGACAGGGGGTAACACTGAAGCTTTCTTT
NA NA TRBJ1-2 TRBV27 CASSLKGGSYGYTF TGTGCCAGCAGTCTGAAGGGAGGGAGCTATGGCTACACCTTC
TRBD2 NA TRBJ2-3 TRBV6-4 CASSDRSSGDTQYF TGTGCCAGCAGTGATCGGTCTAGCGGAGATACGCAGTATTTT
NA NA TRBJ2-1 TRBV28 CASRETGAISNEQFF TGTGCCAGCCGTGAGACGGGAGCGATCTCCAATGAGCAGTTCTTC
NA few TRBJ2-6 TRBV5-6 CASSDERGGLSGANVLTF TGTGCCAGCAGCGACGAGAGGGGTGGCCTATCTGGGGCCAACGTCCTGACTTTC